This T cell receptor beta chain was documented in a study of blood T cell repertoires in COVID-19. Turning to the study itself: Sample material is recorded as cDNA or gDNA derived from T cells, B-cell-depleted T cells, or PBMCs.

In the authors' workflow: Reference gene primers were amplified, and this amplification served to estimate nucleated cell counts. Using immunoSEQ multiplex PCR, the repertoire was profiled, and TCRdb retains in-frame clones only, with some absent. That table gives V, J and clone size, and the DNA gave D and trimming. The table shows approximately 450,000 clones, with approximately 90% occurring only once. Participants' reported clinical history set cohort assignment. Two negative PCRs, clearance, or symptom resolution had been documented for recovered Cohort 3 donors. V was clipped by 5 bases and J by 0 bases, with 8 bases between them. The CDR3 is 13 residues long.

Sequencing used PBMCs or T cells enriched from blood (not recorded which). The rearrangement links TRBV12-3 or TRBV12-4 to TRBJ2-7; tentatively, D is TRBD2 (5 bases). This clonotype originated in a man aged 25-40 years who had recovered from COVID-19. The DNA of the CDR3 is TGTGCCAGCAGTAGCGGAAGCTCCTACGAGCAGTACTTC. Translation gives CASSSGSSYEQYF.